A selection of T cell receptor beta chains follows, all from one sample in a study of CD8 T cells in Susac syndrome. TCRdb reprocessed the immunoSEQ multiplex PCR reads via MiXCR and lists one record per CDR3 protein. The sample contains 210,000 or so distinct CDR3 sequences, 94% of which appear only once. The sequenced sample was CD4+ T cells from PBMCs. All receptors derive from a human donor with Susac syndrome. CDR3s include the opening cysteine and the closing phenylalanine or tryptophan. Each record gives: D gene, clone size, J gene, V gene, CDR3 protein, CDR3 DNA. D genes are given only for firm matches. For some rows the clone size is stated as once, few or many, or as a class when expanded; others skip it.

TRBD2	NA	TRBJ2-7	TRBV7-2	CASSPGRGGHWVEQYF	TGTGCCAGCAGCCCCGGGCGGGGGGGCCACTGGGTGGAGCAGTACTTC
NA	NA	TRBJ2-7	TRBV20-1	CSARSPGLSYEQYF	TGCAGTGCTAGGAGCCCGGGCCTCTCCTACGAGCAGTACTTC
TRBD1	NA	TRBJ1-2	TRBV18	CASSPPGQGYGYTF	TGTGCCAGCTCACCACCGGGACAGGGGTATGGCTACACCTTC
NA	NA	TRBJ1-1	TRBV30	CAWSTGGNVNTEAFF	TGTGCCTGGAGTACGGGGGGGAATGTGAACACTGAAGCTTTCTTT
NA	NA	TRBJ1-1	TRBV28	CASSSLVGLMNTEAFF	TGTGCCAGCAGTTCCCTTGTTGGCCTAATGAACACTGAAGCTTTCTTT
NA	NA	TRBJ2-1	TRBV7-3	CASSPSVPTGIREQFF	TGTGCCAGCAGCCCCTCCGTTCCTACTGGGATCCGCGAGCAGTTCTTC
TRBD2	once	TRBJ2-5	TRBV20-1	CSALRTSGGETQYF	TGCAGTGCTCTACGCACTAGCGGCGGGGAGACCCAGTACTTC
NA	NA	TRBJ1-3	TRBV20-1	CSARDSPRPGNTIYF	TGCAGTGCTAGAGATTCCCCCAGGCCTGGAAACACCATATATTTT
TRBD1	NA	TRBJ1-2	TRBV5-5	CASSSFILDRGTNYGYTF	TGTGCCAGCAGCTCCTTTATCTTGGACAGGGGAACTAACTATGGCTACACCTTC
NA	NA	TRBJ2-7	TRBV12-3/TRBV12-4	CAIRLPGSKQYF	TGTGCCATTCGTCTGCCGGGGAGTAAGCAGTACTTC
NA	NA	TRBJ2-3	TRBV5-4	CASSTTPTDTQYF	TGTGCCAGCTCTACGACCCCCACAGATACGCAGTATTTT
TRBD2	NA	TRBJ2-1	TRBV9	CASSVDLRRSGGGNEQFF	TGTGCCAGCAGCGTAGACCTCCGGAGAAGCGGGGGGGGCAATGAGCAGTTCTTC
NA	once	TRBJ2-2	TRBV12-5	CASGLRENTGELFF	TGTGCTAGTGGTTTGCGGGAGAACACCGGGGAGCTGTTTTTT
NA	few	TRBJ1-6	TRBV6-1	CASSYTDSPLHF	TGTGCCAGCAGTTACACCGATTCACCCCTCCACTTT
NA	once	TRBJ2-3	TRBV6-5	CASKDNLGTDTQYF	TGTGCCAGCAAGGACAACCTTGGCACAGATACGCAGTATTTT
NA	NA	TRBJ1-1	TRBV6-6	CASSYSETHNTEAFF	TGTGCCAGCAGTTACTCGGAGACCCATAACACTGAAGCTTTCTTT
NA	NA	TRBJ1-2	TRBV20-1	CSARDVRYTF	TGCAGTGCTAGAGATGTGCGCTACACCTTC
NA	NA	TRBJ1-6	TRBV18	CASSPTQGSNSPLHF	TGTGCCAGCTCACCAACACAGGGCTCGAATTCACCCCTCCACTTT
TRBD1	NA	TRBJ1-2	TRBV30	CAWSVQGAYGYTF	TGTGCCTGGAGTGTACAGGGGGCCTATGGCTACACCTTC